These 4 T cell receptor beta chains share one sample of origin, sequenced in a study of blood T cell repertoires in COVID-19. Sequencing used immunoSEQ multiplex PCR; TCRdb keeps in-frame clones, though not all of them. The sample consists of 100,000 to 150,000 clones, more than 70% of them appearing once. The source material was peripheral blood. These receptors came from a man between 60 and 75 years old with acute or convalescent COVID-19.

The table lists this clone with a count of one. This sequence joins TRBV24-1 and TRBJ2-3; 8 bases line up with TRBD1. The CDR3 covers 17 residues. The junction had 7 bases not matched to a gene; V was cut back by 2 bases and J by 1 base. CDR1 is KGHDR and CDR2 is SFDVKD in the germline V gene. The CDR3 DNA reads TGTGCCACCAGTGATTCTCCAGGGGGCACGGGCACAGATACGCAGTATTTT. Amino acid sequence: CATSDSPGGTGTDTQYF.

CDR3 amino acids: CATSRGATSGSGARGETQYF. CDR3 coding DNA: TGTGCCACCAGCAGAGGAGCGACTAGCGGGAGTGGGGCCCGGGGAGAGACCCAGTACTTC. This sequence joins TRBV15 and TRBJ2-5; 12 nucleotides match TRBD2. The CDR3 loop spans 20 amino acids. Germline V gene sequence: CDR1 LNHNV, CDR2 YYDKDF (reference sequence). V shed 1 base and J 4 bases; nucleotides not matched to a gene: 16.

The rearrangement links TRBV9 to TRBJ2-3; 9 bases fit TRBD2. V lost 0 bases and J lost 5; bases outside the gene matches: 7. CDR3 length: 16 amino acids. CDR1 and CDR2 from the germline V gene are SGDLS and YYNGEE. CDR3 residues: CASSVGLAGAEDTQYF. Here the CDR3 DNA reads TGTGCCAGCAGCGTAGGGTTAGCGGGAGCGGAAGATACGCAGTATTTT.

The chain has TRBV9 and TRBJ2-1; D remains ambiguous. Trimming removed 3 bases at V and 0 bases at J, with 7 bases between. Germline CDR1 reads SGDLS; CDR2 reads YYNGEE. The CDR3 is 14 residues long. This CDR3 is CASSESISYNEQFF. The CDR3 nucleotides are TGTGCCAGCAGCGAGAGCATCTCCTACAATGAGCAGTTCTTC.